These T cell receptor beta chains were read from a single sample in a study of shared clonotypes between healthy human individuals. Sequenced by immunoSEQ multiplex PCR; TCRdb stores in-frame clones only, minus some. In the table there are some 690,000 clones, 90% of which are singletons. Sequencing was carried out using memory CD8+ T cells from PBMCs. Receptors were obtained from a man between 18 and 29 years old in good health. Some clones in this sample may be carry-over from other donors' samples. Each CDR3 is given with its conserved first and last residue. Size values are once, few and many counts, or a class for expanded clones, and some rows have none.

clone_size j_call v_call cdr3_aa
NA TRBJ2-5 TRBV5-6 CASSTLRTGLIRETQYF
NA TRBJ1-1 TRBV11-2 CASSGTVNTEAFF
NA TRBJ2-7 TRBV27 CASSWGPIYEQYF
NA TRBJ2-7 TRBV6-1 CATSGLAYYEQYF
NA TRBJ2-7 TRBV7-9 CASSLRENAYEQYF
NA TRBJ1-5 TRBV27 CASSPYSTGVQPQHF
NA TRBJ2-1 TRBV10-3 CAIRGTSDLGNEQFF
NA TRBJ2-6 TRBV19 CASSIGGTHSGANVLTF
NA TRBJ2-7 TRBV27 CASSLAGGASYEQYF
NA TRBJ1-2 TRBV7-9 CASTAQGAGYGYTF
NA TRBJ1-1 TRBV9 CASSHTPEGTEAFF
NA TRBJ2-5 TRBV28 CASSWTLETQYF
NA TRBJ1-2 TRBV19 CASSGGTLGYTF
NA TRBJ2-7 TRBV2 CASTQPGQGIYEQYF
NA TRBJ2-7 TRBV10-3 CAISSGRSGRDYEQYF
few TRBJ2-7 TRBV27 CASSFWDRVVVWAYEQYF
once TRBJ2-3 TRBV4-2 CASSALAGGPPGGTDTQYF
NA TRBJ2-3 TRBV2 CASTGLPVPDTQYF
NA TRBJ1-5 TRBV5-1 CASSPGEANNQPQHF
NA TRBJ1-4 TRBV7-9 CACPEATNEKLFF
NA TRBJ1-1 TRBV5-1 CASSLRGQNTEAFF
NA TRBJ2-7 TRBV2 CASSDFGLEPYEQYF
NA TRBJ1-5 TRBV27 CASSYNSNQPQHF
NA TRBJ2-3 TRBV29-1 CSIGGDTQYF
NA TRBJ2-1 TRBV4-1 CASSQVRQRTGEQFF
once TRBJ2-3 TRBV4-1 CASSQVQGAADTQYF
NA TRBJ1-2 TRBV18 CASSPGGTGDYGYTF
NA TRBJ1-4 TRBV28 CASSEMVGSRNEKLFF
NA TRBJ1-1 TRBV5-1 CASSVEGPGTEAFF
NA TRBJ2-7 TRBV9 CASSVVDGYEQYF